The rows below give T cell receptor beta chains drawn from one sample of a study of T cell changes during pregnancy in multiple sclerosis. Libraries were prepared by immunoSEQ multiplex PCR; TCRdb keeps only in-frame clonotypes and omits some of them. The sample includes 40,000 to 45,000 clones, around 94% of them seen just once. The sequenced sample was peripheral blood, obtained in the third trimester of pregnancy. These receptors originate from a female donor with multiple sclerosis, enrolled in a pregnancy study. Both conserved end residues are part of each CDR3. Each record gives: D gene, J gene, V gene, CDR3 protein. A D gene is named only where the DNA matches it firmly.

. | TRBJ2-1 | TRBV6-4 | CASSEAASSYNEQFF
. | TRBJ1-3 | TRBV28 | CASSFLGSTGNTIYF
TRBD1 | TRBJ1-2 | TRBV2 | CASSESRGRGGGYGYTF
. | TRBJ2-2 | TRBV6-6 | CASSPRTLNTGELFF
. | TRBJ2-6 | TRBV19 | CASSIAGVGANVLTF
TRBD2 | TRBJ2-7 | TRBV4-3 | CASSQDTICLAGWGTSHYEQYF
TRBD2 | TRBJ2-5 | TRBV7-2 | CASSPPGTSGLKREGTQYF
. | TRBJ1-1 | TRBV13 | CASSLGMKGVNTEAFF
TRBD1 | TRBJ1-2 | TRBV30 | CAWGGTGSNGYTF
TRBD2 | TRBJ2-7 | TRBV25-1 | CASSIAGGSYEQYF
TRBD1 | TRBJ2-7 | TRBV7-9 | CASSGRAGTGGAEQYF
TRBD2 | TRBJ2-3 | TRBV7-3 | CASSFRLAGVIDTQYF
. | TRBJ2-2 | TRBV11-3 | CASSFRGFGGELFF
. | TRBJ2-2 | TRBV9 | CASSTLLTNTGELFF
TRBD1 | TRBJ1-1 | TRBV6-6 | CASSKRGQGVGTEAFF